The subject of this entry is one TCR beta chain. Sequenced by immunoSEQ multiplex PCR; TCRdb stores in-frame clones only, minus some. The sample has 110,000 or so clones, around nine tenths seen once; the top ten hold less than 1.5%. Germline V CDR1 and CDR2: LNHDA, SQIVND (reference sequence). With 9 bases clipped from V and 1 base from J, the junction kept 5 bases outside the gene matches. CDR3 size: 13 residues. The source of the sample is a study of T cells after somatic rescue of genetic block. Material for sequencing was peripheral blood mononuclear cells (PBMCs). The origin of this receptor is a woman younger than 30. The chain couples TRBV19 to TRBJ1-1; the match to TRBD1 covers 7 bases. CDR3 residues: CASLDRANTEAFF. CDR3 coding DNA: TGTGCCAGCCTTGACAGGGCGAACACTGAAGCTTTCTTT.